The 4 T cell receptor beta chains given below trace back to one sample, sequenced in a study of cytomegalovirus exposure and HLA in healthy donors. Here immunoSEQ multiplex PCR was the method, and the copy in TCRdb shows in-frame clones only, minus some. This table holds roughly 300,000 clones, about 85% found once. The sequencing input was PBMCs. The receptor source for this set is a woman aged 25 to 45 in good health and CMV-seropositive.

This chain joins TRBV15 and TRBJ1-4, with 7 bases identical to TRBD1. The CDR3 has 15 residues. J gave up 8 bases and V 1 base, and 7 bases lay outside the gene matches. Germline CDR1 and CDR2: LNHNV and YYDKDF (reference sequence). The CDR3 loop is CATSRATGAQEKLFF. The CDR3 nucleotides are TGTGCCACCAGCAGAGCCACAGGGGCACAGGAAAAACTGTTTTTT.

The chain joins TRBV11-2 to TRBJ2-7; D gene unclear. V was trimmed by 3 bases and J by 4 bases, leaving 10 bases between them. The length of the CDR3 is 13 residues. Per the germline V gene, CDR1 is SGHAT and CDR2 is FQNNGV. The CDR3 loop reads CASSFSHAYEQYF. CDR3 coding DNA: TGTGCCAGCAGCTTTTCACACGCATACGAGCAGTACTTC. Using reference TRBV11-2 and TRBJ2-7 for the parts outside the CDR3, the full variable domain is EAGVAQSPRYKIIEKRQSVAFWCNPISGHATLYWYQQILGQGPKLLIQFQNNGVVDDSQLPKDRFSAERLKGVDSTLKIQPAKLEDSAVYLCASSFSHAYEQYFGPGTRLTVT.

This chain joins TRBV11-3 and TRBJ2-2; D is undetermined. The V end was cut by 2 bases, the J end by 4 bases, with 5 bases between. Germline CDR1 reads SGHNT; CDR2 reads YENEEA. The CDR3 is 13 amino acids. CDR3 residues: CASSLLSTGELFF. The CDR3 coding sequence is TGTGCCAGCAGCTTACTCTCCACCGGGGAGCTGTTTTTT.

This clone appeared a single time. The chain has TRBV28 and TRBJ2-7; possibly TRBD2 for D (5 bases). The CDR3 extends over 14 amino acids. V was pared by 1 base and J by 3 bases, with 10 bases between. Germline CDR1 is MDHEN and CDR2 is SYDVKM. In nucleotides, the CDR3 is TGTGCCAGCAGTTTATCGGGGAGACTCTACGAGCAGTACTTC. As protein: CASSLSGRLYEQYF.